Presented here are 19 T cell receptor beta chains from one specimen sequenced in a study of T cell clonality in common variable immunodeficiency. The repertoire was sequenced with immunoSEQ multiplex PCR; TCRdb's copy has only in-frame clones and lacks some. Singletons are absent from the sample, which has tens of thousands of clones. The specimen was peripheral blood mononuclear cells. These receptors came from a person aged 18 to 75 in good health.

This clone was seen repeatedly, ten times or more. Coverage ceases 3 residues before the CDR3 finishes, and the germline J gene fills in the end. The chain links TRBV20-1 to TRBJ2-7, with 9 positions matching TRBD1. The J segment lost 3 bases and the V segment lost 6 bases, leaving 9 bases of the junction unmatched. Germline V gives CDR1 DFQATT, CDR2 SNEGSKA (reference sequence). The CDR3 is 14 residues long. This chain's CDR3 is CSAKGQGPYYEQYF. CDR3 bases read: TGCAGTGCAAAGGGACAGGGACCTTACTACGAG.

The CDR3 is CASSNRGGDYGYTF. CDR3 DNA (partial): TGCGCCAGCAGCAACAGGGGGGGCGACTATGGC. V is TRBV10-2 and J is TRBJ1-2, with 8 bases aligning to TRBD1. The read is 3 residues too short to cover the CDR3 end, so that end is filled in from the germline J gene. There are 14 residues in the CDR3. Germline values: CDR1 WSHSY, CDR2 SAAADI. The V segment lost 6 bases and the J segment 3 bases; nucleotides outside the gene matches: 6.

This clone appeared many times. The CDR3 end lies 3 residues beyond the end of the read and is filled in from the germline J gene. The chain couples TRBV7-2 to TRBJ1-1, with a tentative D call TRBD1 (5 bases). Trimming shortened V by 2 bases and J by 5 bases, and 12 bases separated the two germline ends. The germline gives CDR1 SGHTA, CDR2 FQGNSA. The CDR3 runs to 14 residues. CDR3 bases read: TGTGCCAGCAGCTTACAAGGTGGGGGGACTGAA. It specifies CASSLQGGGTE. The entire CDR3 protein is CASSLQGGGTEAFF.

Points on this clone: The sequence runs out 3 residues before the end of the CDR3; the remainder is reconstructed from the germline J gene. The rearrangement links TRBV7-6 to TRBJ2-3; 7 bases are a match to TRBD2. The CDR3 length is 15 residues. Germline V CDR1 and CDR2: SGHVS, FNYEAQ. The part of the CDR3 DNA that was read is TGTGCCAGCAGCTCCCTCCCTAGCGGAGAAGAGACG. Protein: CASSSLPSGEET. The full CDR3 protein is CASSSLPSGEETQYF.

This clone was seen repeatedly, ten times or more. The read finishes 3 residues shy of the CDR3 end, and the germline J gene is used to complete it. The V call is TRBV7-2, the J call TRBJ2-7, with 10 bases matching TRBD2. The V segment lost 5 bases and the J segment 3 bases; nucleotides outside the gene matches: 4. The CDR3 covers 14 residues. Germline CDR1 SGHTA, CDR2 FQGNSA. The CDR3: CASSVGLAVYEQYF. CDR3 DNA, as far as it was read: TGTGCCAGCAGCGTTGGACTAGCGGTCTACGAG. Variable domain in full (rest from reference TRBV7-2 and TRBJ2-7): GAGVSQSPSNKVTEKGKDVELRCDPISGHTALYWYRQSLGQGLEFLIYFQGNSAPDKSGLPSDRFSAERTGGSVSTLTIQRTQQEDSAVYLCASSVGLAVYEQYFGPGTRLTVT.

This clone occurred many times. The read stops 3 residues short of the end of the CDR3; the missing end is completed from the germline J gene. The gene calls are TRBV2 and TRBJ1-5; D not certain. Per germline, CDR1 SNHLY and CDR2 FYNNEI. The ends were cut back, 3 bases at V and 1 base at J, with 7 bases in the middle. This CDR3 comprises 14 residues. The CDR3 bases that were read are TGTGCCAGCAGTGACCAATCAAGCAATCAGCCC. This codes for CASSDQSSNQP. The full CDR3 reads CASSDQSSNQPQHF.

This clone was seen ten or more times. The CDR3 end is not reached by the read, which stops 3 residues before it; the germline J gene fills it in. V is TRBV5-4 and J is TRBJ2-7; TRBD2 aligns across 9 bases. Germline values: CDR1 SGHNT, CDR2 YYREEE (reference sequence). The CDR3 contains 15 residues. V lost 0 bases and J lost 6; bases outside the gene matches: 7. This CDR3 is CASSLEGGGALEQYF. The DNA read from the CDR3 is TGTGCCAGCAGCTTGGAGGGCGGGGGGGCCCTCGAG.

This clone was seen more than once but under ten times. The CDR3 bases that were read are TGTGCCAGTAGTAAAAAGAGGGCCGAAGGAGATACCTACGAG. It specifies CASSKKRAEGDTYE. The whole CDR3 sequence reads CASSKKRAEGDTYEQYF. The chain joins TRBV19 to TRBJ2-7; a weak D match, TRBD2 (5 bases). The DNA ends 3 residues before the CDR3 does, and the rest of the CDR3 is filled in from the germline J gene. Looked up from germline, CDR1 is LNHDA and CDR2 is SQIVND (reference sequence). The ends were cut back, 4 bases at V and 2 bases at J, with 21 bases in the middle. The CDR3 extends over 17 amino acids.

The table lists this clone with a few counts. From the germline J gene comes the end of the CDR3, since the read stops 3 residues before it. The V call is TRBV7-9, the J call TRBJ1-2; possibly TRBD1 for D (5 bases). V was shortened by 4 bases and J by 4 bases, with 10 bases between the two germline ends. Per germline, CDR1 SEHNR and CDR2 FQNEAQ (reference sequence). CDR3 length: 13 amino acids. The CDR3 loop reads CASSSTAPYGYTF. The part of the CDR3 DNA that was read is TGTGCCAGCAGCTCGACAGCTCCCTATGGC.

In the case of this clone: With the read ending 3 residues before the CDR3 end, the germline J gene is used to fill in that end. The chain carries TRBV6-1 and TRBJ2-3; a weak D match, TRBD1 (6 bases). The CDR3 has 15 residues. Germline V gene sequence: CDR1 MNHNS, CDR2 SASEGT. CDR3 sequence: CASSELRQGYQPQYF. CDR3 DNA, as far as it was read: TGTGCCAGCAGTGAATTACGGCAGGGGTATCAGCCG.

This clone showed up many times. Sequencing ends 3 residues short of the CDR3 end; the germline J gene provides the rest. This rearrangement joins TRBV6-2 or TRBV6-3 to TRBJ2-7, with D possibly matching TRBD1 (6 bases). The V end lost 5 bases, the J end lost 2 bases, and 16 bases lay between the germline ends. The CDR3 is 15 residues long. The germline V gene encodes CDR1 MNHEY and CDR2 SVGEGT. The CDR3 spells CASSQRTDGTYEQYF. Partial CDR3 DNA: TGTGCCAGCAGTCAAAGGACAGACGGAACCTACGAG.

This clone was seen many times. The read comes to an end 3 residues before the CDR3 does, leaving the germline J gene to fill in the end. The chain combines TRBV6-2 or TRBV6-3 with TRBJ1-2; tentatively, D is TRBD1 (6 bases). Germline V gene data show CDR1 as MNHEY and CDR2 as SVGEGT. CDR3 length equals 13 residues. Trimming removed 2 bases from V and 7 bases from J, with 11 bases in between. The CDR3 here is CASSYSGGFGYTF. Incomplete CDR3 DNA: TGTGCCAGCAGTTACAGCGGGGGCTTTGGC.

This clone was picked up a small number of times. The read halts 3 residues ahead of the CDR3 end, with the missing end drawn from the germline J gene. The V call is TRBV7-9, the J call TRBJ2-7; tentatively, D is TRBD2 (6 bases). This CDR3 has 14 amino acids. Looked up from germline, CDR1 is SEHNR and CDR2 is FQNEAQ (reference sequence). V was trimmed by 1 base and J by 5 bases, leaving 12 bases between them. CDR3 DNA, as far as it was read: TGTGCCAGCAGCTTAGATCCAGGCGGGGACGAG. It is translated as CASSLDPGGDE. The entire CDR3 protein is CASSLDPGGDEQYF.

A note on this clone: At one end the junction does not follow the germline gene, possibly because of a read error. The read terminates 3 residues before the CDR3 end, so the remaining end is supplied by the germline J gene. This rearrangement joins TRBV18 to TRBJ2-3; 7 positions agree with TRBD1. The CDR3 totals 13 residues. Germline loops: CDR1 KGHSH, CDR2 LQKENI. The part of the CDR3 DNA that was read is TGTGCCAGCTCACAGACAGGGACAGAGACG. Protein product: CASSQTGTET. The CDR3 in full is CASSQTGTETQYF.

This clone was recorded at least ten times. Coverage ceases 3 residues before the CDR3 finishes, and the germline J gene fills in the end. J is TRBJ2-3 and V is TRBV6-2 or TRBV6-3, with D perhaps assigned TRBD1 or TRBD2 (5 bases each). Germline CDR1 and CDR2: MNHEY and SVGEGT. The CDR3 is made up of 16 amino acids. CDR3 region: CASSTRTRPRGETQYF. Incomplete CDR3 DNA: TGTGCCAGCAGTACCCGGACAAGGCCCCGAGGGGAGACG.

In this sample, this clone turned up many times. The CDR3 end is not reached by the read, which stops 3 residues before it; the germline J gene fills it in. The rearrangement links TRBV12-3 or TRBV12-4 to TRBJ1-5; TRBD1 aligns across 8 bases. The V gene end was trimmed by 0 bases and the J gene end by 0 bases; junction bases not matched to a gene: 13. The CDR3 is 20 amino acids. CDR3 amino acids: CASSLAAGGGAGYSNQPQHF. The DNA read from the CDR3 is TGTGCCAGCAGTTTAGCGGCAGGGGGCGGTGCAGGGTATAGCAATCAGCCC.

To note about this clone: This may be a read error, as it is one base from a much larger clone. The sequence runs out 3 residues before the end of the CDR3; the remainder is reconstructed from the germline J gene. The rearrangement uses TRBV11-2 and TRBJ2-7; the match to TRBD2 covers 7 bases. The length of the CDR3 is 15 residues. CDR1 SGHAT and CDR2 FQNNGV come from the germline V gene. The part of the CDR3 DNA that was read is TGTGTCAGCAGCGAAGTCGCGGGAGAGAGCTACGAG. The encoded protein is CVSSEVAGESYE. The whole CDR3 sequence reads CVSSEVAGESYEQYF.

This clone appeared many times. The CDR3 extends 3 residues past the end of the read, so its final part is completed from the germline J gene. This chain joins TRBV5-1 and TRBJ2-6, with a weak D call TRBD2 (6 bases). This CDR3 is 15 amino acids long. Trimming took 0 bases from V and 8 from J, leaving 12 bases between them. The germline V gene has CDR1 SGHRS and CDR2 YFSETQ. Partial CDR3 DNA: TGCGCCAGCAGCTTGGAATCGGGGGACTCCAACGTC. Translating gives CASSLESGDSNV. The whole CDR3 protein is CASSLESGDSNVLTF.

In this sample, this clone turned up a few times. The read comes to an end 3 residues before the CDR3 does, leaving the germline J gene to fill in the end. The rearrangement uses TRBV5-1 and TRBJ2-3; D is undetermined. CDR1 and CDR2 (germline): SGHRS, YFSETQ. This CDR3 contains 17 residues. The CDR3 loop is CASSLDLRVNSNQPQYF. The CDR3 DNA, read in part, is TGCGCCAGCAGCTTGGATCTTCGCGTAAATAGCAATCAGCCG.